This section outlines one TCR beta chain sequence together with its context. The antigen is unknown. These data belong to a study of T cell responses to AZD1222 COVID-19 vaccine. Study results and limitations: Reportedly, close to half of spike-specific TCRs are directed against unmutated variant regions. Dominant at 160-218 and 743-854, vaccine-associated CD4 TCRs also spanned spike.

J was trimmed by 5 bases and V by 1 base; bases with no gene match: 21. Germline V CDR1 and CDR2: SQVTM, ANQGSEA. This CDR3 has 20 residues. Measured with immunoSEQ multiplex PCR; TCRdb has only the in-frame clones, and not every one. The data hold tens of thousands of clones, with 65% to 90% observed a single time. Sequenced here: peripheral blood, sampled on day 0 of AZD1222 vaccination. This clonotype was obtained from an adult in good health. The chain uses TRBV29-1 and TRBJ1-1; 11 nucleotides agree with TRBD1. This CDR3 reads CSVEVSPTRPGQGDGTEAFF. The DNA for the CDR3 is TGCAGCGTTGAAGTATCGCCCACCCGACCGGGACAGGGGGATGGGACTGAAGCTTTCTTT.